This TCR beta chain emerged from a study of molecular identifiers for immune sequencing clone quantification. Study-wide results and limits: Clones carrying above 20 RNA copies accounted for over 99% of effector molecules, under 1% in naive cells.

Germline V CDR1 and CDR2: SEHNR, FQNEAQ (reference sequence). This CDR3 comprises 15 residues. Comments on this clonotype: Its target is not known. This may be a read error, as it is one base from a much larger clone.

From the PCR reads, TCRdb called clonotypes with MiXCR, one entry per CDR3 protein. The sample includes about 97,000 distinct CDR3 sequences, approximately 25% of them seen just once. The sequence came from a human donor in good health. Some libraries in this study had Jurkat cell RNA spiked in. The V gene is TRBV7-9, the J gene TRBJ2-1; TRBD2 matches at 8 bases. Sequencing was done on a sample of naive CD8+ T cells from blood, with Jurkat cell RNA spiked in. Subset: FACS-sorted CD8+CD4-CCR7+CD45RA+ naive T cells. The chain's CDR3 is CASSLVVAGHNEPFF. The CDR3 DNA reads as TGTGCCAGCAGCTTAGTGGTAGCGGGACATAATGAGCCGTTCTTC.